A selection of T cell receptor beta chains follows, all from one sample in a study of CD8 T cells in Susac syndrome. TCRdb itself ran the immunoSEQ multiplex PCR reads through MiXCR, one entry per CDR3 protein. The table has about 240,000 distinct CDR3 sequences, approximately 95% seen once. Sequenced input: CD4+ T cells from PBMCs. All receptors derive from a human donor with Susac syndrome. The CDR3 runs from the conserved cysteine through the conserved F or W. A D gene is named only where the DNA matches it firmly. Clone sizes are given selectively: once, few, many, or a class where the clone is expanded.

j_call clone_size cdr3_length d_call v_call cdr3_nt cdr3_aa
TRBJ1-2 NA 14 NA TRBV30 TGTGCCTGGAGTGTAGGCCGTCGGGACTATGGCTACACCTTC CAWSVGRRDYGYTF
TRBJ2-1 NA 14 NA TRBV7-9 TGTGCCAGCAGCTTACTCCAGGCTAGCGCTGAGCAGTTCTTC CASSLLQASAEQFF
TRBJ1-1 NA 12 NA TRBV9 TGTGCCAGCAGCGTAGTCGACAGTGAAGCTTTCTTT CASSVVDSEAFF
TRBJ1-3 once 15 NA TRBV28 TGTGCCAGCAGTTCTCCGACAGAGTCTGGAAACACCATATATTTT CASSSPTESGNTIYF
TRBJ2-7 NA 14 NA TRBV12-3/TRBV12-4 TGTGCCAGCAGACTCCTGCGGGTCCCCTACGAGCAGTACTTC CASRLLRVPYEQYF
TRBJ1-1 NA 14 TRBD1 TRBV27 TGTGCCAGCAGTTTCACAGGGGGAGTGGCTGAAGCTTTCTTT CASSFTGGVAEAFF
TRBJ1-2 NA 15 TRBD1 TRBV20-1 TGCAGTGCAACCGGGACAGGGGTAACTATGAGTGGCTACACCTTC CSATGTGVTMSGYTF
TRBJ1-5 NA 15 TRBD1 TRBV28 TGTGCCAGCAGTGCCACAGGGGGCATAAATCAGCCCCAGCATTTT CASSATGGINQPQHF
TRBJ2-5 NA 14 NA TRBV11-2 TGTGCCAGCAGCTTAGTTAACGGACAAGAGACCCAGTACTTC CASSLVNGQETQYF
TRBJ1-1 NA 15 NA TRBV20-1 TGCAGTGCTGGAGAGGGCGGGAGGGGGGACACTGAAGCTTTCTTT CSAGEGGRGDTEAFF
TRBJ1-3 NA 12 NA TRBV30 TGTGCCTGGAGTTATTCCCCAAACACCATATATTTT CAWSYSPNTIYF
TRBJ1-2 NA 14 NA TRBV28 TGTGCCAGCAGCTGGGCGGGGGCGGACTATGGCTACACCTTC CASSWAGADYGYTF
TRBJ2-1 NA 8 NA TRBV20-1 TGCAGCACTGATGAGCAGTTCTTC CSTDEQFF
TRBJ2-2 NA 13 NA TRBV18 TGTGCCAGCTCACCGGACAGAACCGGGGAGCTGTTTTTT CASSPDRTGELFF
TRBJ1-2 NA 15 NA TRBV10-3 TGTGCCATCAGTGAGAAGACGGAGGCCCTCTATGGCTACACCTTC CAISEKTEALYGYTF
TRBJ2-1 NA 16 TRBD2 TRBV12-5 TGTGCTAGTGGTTTGGTCGGGACTAGCGCCGGGAATGAGCAGTTCTTC CASGLVGTSAGNEQFF
TRBJ1-2 NA 14 TRBD1 TRBV15 TGTGCCACCAGCAGACGACAGGGAAACTATGGCTACACCTTC CATSRRQGNYGYTF
TRBJ2-3 NA 14 NA TRBV7-2 TGTGCCAGCAGCTTAACTAGTGGCACAGATACGCAGTATTTT CASSLTSGTDTQYF
TRBJ2-7 NA 13 TRBD2 TRBV30 TGTGCCTGGAGTGCGGGACTAGCGGGGGAGCAGTACTTC CAWSAGLAGEQYF
TRBJ2-7 NA 14 TRBD2 TRBV20-1 TGCAGTGGGGCCCTAGCGGGAGGGGCCTACGAGCAGTACTTC CSGALAGGAYEQYF
TRBJ2-5 NA 15 TRBD2 TRBV9 TGTGCCAGCAGCACAACTAGCGGGAGGCAAGAGACCCAGTACTTC CASSTTSGRQETQYF
TRBJ2-4 NA 12 NA TRBV29-1 TGCAGCGCCTTACTAGTTAAGAACATTCAGTACTTC CSALLVKNIQYF
TRBJ1-1 NA 16 NA TRBV5-4 TGTGCCAGCAGTCCACGGGCTTTAGTTGGGTACACTGAAGCTTTCTTT CASSPRALVGYTEAFF
TRBJ2-3 NA 15 NA TRBV19 TGTGCCAGTAGTATAGCGGCGACCGGCACAGATACGCAGTATTTT CASSIAATGTDTQYF
TRBJ2-7 NA 15 TRBD1 TRBV20-1 TGCAGTGCCGGAGGGACAGGGGCTAGGGTCTACGAGCAGTACTTC CSAGGTGARVYEQYF
TRBJ1-2 NA 14 NA TRBV6-5 TGTGCCAGCAGTCCTCAACAAGGATCCTATGGCTACACCTTC CASSPQQGSYGYTF
TRBJ1-1 NA 14 NA TRBV30 TGTGCCTGGAGGGGGGACCAAGCGAACACTGAAGCTTTCTTT CAWRGDQANTEAFF
TRBJ1-2 NA 15 TRBD1 TRBV6-5 TGTGCCAGCAGTTCCACGACAGGGGGCGGTTATGGCTACACCTTC CASSSTTGGGYGYTF
TRBJ2-7 NA 18 NA TRBV3-1 TGTGCCAGCAGCCGACTTCGGGCGGGCGGGGCCGCCTCCTACGAGCAGTACTTC CASSRLRAGGAASYEQYF
TRBJ2-6 once 18 TRBD2 TRBV7-3 TGTGCCAGCAGCTTAACGGCTAGCGGGTCGGGTGGGGCCAACGTCCTGACTTTC CASSLTASGSGGANVLTF
TRBJ2-7 NA 16 TRBD1 TRBV5-4 TGTGCCAGCAGCCGGGACAGGGAGTGGGAGGCGTACGAGCAGTACTTC CASSRDREWEAYEQYF
TRBJ2-7 NA 12 TRBD2 TRBV2 TGTGCCAGCATGGGCGGGGGCTACGAGCAGTACTTC CASMGGGYEQYF
TRBJ2-3 NA 15 TRBD2 TRBV2 TGTGCCAGCAGGGGCCTACTAGCGGGCACAGATACGCAGTATTTT CASRGLLAGTDTQYF
TRBJ2-1 NA 16 TRBD2 TRBV20-1 TGCAGTGCCACTACTAGCGGGAGGCGAAAGACAAATGAGCAGTTCTTC CSATTSGRRKTNEQFF
TRBJ1-4 NA 12 NA TRBV20-1 TGCAGTGCTAGGCCCGGAAGATCCGGGCCGTTTTTT CSARPGRSGPFF
TRBJ1-4 NA 13 NA TRBV12-3/TRBV12-4 TGTGCCAGCAGTCTCCAGACTAATGAAAAACTGTTTTTT CASSLQTNEKLFF
TRBJ2-3 NA 13 TRBD1 TRBV29-1 TGCAGCGTTGTGGCAACAGGGGCAGATACGCAGTATTTT CSVVATGADTQYF
TRBJ1-4 NA 13 NA TRBV12-3/TRBV12-4 TGTGCCACCACCATCGGGGTTGCTGAAAAACTGTTTTTT CATTIGVAEKLFF
TRBJ1-2 NA 14 TRBD1 TRBV7-2 TGTGCCAGCAGCTCGGACAGGCAGAGTAGCCGCTACACCTTC CASSSDRQSSRYTF
TRBJ2-5 NA 12 NA TRBV14 TGTGCCAGCAGCCAAATTGGTGGGAACCAGTACTTC CASSQIGGNQYF
TRBJ1-1 NA 14 NA TRBV5-1 TGCGCCAGCAGCTGGGGAGAGCCGAACACTGAAGCTTTCTTT CASSWGEPNTEAFF
TRBJ1-2 NA 14 TRBD1 TRBV7-6 TGTGCCAGCAGCTTAGACAGGGGGCTTCTTGGCTACACCTTC CASSLDRGLLGYTF
TRBJ1-5 NA 14 NA TRBV6-6 TGTGCCAGCACCGCGGTCGAGGGAGGTCAGCCCCAGCATTTT CASTAVEGGQPQHF
TRBJ1-2 once 14 TRBD1 TRBV20-1 TGCAGTGCTACCGGGACAGGGGGAAACTATGGCTACACCTTC CSATGTGGNYGYTF
TRBJ2-6 NA 18 NA TRBV12-3/TRBV12-4 TGTGCCAGCATTCCCCACCGGGACACCATCTCTGGGGCCAACGTCCTGACTTTC CASIPHRDTISGANVLTF
TRBJ1-2 NA 13 NA TRBV5-1 TGCGCCAGCAGCTTGGTTAGGAACTATGGCTACACCTTC CASSLVRNYGYTF
TRBJ1-1 NA 16 NA TRBV4-1 TGCGCCAGCAGCCCGGGTTCCGGACAGATGAACACTGAAGCTTTCTTT CASSPGSGQMNTEAFF
TRBJ1-1 NA 13 NA TRBV29-1 TGCAGCGTTGAAGGGTTCTTAGGAAGCGGAGCTTTCTTT CSVEGFLGSGAFF
TRBJ2-3 NA 15 TRBD2 TRBV6-4 TGTGCCAGCAGTGCTAGCGGGCTGGGCGCAGATACGCAGTATTTT CASSASGLGADTQYF
TRBJ1-3 once 16 TRBD1 TRBV25-1 TGTGCCAGCAGTCTTGGACAGGGCGCGGGGTCGGACACCATATATTTT CASSLGQGAGSDTIYF